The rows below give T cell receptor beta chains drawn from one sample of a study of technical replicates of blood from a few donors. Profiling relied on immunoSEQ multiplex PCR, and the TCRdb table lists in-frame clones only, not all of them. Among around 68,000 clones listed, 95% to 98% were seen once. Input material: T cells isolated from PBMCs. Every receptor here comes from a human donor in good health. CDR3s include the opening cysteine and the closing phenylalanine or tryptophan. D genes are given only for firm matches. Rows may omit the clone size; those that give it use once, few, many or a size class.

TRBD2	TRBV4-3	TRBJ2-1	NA	CASSQVTSGYHNEQFF	TGCGCCAGCAGCCAAGTCACTAGCGGATATCACAATGAGCAGTTCTTC
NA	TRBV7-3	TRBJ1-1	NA	CASSVGSTLEAFF	TGTGCCAGCAGCGTTGGGTCGACATTAGAAGCTTTCTTT
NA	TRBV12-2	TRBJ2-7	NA	CAAGDSESYEQYF	TGTGCAGCAGGGGACAGCGAATCCTACGAGCAGTACTTC
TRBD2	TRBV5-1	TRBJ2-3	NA	CASSSGASGKNTDTQYF	TGCGCCAGCAGCAGCGGTGCTAGCGGGAAAAACACAGATACGCAGTATTTT
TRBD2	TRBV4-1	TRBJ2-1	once	CASSQTLAGGWNEQFF	TGCGCCAGCAGCCAGACTCTAGCGGGAGGGTGGAATGAGCAGTTCTTC
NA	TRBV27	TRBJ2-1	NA	CASSFHREPGNEQFF	TGTGCCAGCAGTTTTCACCGGGAGCCGGGTAATGAGCAGTTCTTC
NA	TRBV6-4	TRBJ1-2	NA	CASSDAGYGYTF	TGTGCCAGCAGTGACGCAGGGTATGGCTACACCTTC
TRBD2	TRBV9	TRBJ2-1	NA	CASSPGLAGSNEQFF	TGTGCCAGCAGCCCAGGACTAGCGGGAAGTAATGAGCAGTTCTTC
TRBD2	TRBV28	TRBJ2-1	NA	CASRRAGEEYNEQFF	TGTGCCAGCAGGAGAGCGGGAGAGGAGTACAATGAGCAGTTCTTC
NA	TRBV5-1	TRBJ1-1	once	CASSLGGGAEAFF	TGCGCCAGCAGCCTGGGGGGCGGGGCTGAAGCTTTCTTT
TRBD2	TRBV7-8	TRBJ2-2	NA	CASSILSGRDTGELFF	TGTGCCAGCAGCATTCTTAGCGGGAGGGACACCGGGGAGCTGTTTTTT
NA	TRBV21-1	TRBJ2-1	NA	CASSKGPSGRHEQFF	TGTGCCAGCAGCAAAGGGCCTAGCGGGAGACATGAGCAGTTCTTC
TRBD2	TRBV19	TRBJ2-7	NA	CASSIDWTSGRYEQYF	TGTGCCAGTAGTATAGATTGGACTAGCGGGAGATACGAGCAGTACTTC
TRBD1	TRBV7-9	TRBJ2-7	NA	CASSFRDRINEQYF	TGTGCCAGCAGCTTCCGGGACAGGATCAACGAGCAGTACTTC
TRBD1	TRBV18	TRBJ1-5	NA	CASSPRPGQVDQPQHF	TGTGCCAGCTCACCGCGCCCGGGACAGGTTGATCAGCCCCAGCATTTT
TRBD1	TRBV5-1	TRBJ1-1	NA	CASSTGEDGPNTEAFF	TGCGCCAGCAGCACAGGGGAGGACGGCCCGAACACTGAAGCTTTCTTT
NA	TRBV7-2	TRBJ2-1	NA	CASSLEGDSYNEQFF	TGTGCCAGCAGCCTTGAGGGGGACTCCTACAATGAGCAGTTCTTC
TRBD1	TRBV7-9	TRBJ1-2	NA	CASSLGDRGYGYTF	TGTGCCAGCAGCTTAGGGGACAGGGGCTATGGCTACACCTTC
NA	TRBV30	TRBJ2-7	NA	CAWSEATSAPYEQYF	TGTGCCTGGAGTGAAGCGACTTCTGCCCCCTACGAGCAGTACTTC
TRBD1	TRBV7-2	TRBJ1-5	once	CASSLALIGGYQPQHF	TGTGCCAGCAGCTTAGCGCTAATAGGGGGCTATCAGCCCCAGCATTTT
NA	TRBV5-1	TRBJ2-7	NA	CASSFKLGHNYEQYF	TGCGCCAGCAGCTTTAAGCTGGGACACAACTACGAGCAGTACTTC
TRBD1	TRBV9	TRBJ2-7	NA	CASSVVKGALRDPPYYEQYF	TGTGCCAGCAGCGTAGTAAAGGGGGCTTTACGGGACCCACCCTACTACGAGCAGTACTTC
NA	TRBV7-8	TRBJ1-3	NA	CASTEGGKGNTIYF	TGTGCCAGCACCGAGGGAGGGAAAGGAAACACCATATATTTT
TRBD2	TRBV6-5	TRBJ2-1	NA	CASSYSRTGGGNEQFF	TGTGCCAGCAGTTACTCGAGAACGGGAGGAGGCAATGAGCAGTTCTTC
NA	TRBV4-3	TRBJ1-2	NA	CASSQVPGAYNYGYTF	TGCGCCAGCAGCCAAGTCCCAGGGGCCTATAACTATGGCTACACCTTC
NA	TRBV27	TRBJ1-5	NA	CASSLGQHSAQHF	TGTGCCAGCAGTTTAGGGCAGCATTCGGCCCAGCATTTT
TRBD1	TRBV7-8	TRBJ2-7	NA	CASSSTGTGLYEQYF	TGTGCCAGCAGCTCTACCGGGACAGGGCTTTACGAGCAGTACTTC
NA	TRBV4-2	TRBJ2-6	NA	CASSQERVVTGFSGANVLTF	TGTGCCAGCAGCCAAGAAAGAGTGGTGACAGGTTTCTCTGGGGCCAACGTCCTGACTTTC
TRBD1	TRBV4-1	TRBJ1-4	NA	CASSRGQVPGLNEKLFF	TGCGCCAGCAGCCGGGGACAGGTTCCCGGCCTTAATGAAAAACTGTTTTTT
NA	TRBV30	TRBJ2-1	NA	CAWSAERYYNEQFF	TGTGCCTGGAGTGCGGAGCGGTACTACAATGAGCAGTTCTTC
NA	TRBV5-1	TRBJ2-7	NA	CASSLRYSYEQYF	TGCGCCAGCAGCTTGCGGTATTCCTACGAGCAGTACTTC
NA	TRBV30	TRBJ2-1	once	CAWTPPGWRGNNEQFF	TGTGCCTGGACCCCCCCTGGATGGCGGGGAAACAATGAGCAGTTCTTC
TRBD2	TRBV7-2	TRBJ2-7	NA	CASRLTSGGSYEQYF	TGTGCCAGCAGGCTAACTAGCGGAGGCTCCTACGAGCAGTACTTC
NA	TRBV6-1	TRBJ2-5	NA	CASSEAGLQETQYF	TGTGCCAGCAGTGAAGCTGGACTTCAAGAGACCCAGTACTTC
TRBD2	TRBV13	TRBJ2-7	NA	CASSLVEGLAGGIHEQYF	TGTGCCAGCAGCTTAGTAGAGGGACTAGCGGGAGGTATCCACGAGCAGTACTTC
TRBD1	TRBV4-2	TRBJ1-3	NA	CASSLGTGDSGNTIYF	TGTGCCAGCAGCCTAGGGACAGGGGACTCTGGAAACACCATATATTTT
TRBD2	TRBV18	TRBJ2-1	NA	CASSPGTSGSKVYNEQFF	TGTGCCAGCTCACCAGGGACTAGCGGCTCGAAGGTCTACAATGAGCAGTTCTTC
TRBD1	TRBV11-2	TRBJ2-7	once	CASSSSGTGTYEQYF	TGTGCCAGCAGCTCCTCCGGGACAGGTACCTACGAGCAGTACTTC
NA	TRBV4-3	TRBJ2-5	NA	CASSPRNGNQETQYF	TGCGCCAGCAGCCCGCGGAACGGAAACCAAGAGACCCAGTACTTC
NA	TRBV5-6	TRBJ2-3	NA	CASSLEGASTDTQYF	TGTGCCAGCAGCTTGGAAGGGGCGAGCACAGATACGCAGTATTTT